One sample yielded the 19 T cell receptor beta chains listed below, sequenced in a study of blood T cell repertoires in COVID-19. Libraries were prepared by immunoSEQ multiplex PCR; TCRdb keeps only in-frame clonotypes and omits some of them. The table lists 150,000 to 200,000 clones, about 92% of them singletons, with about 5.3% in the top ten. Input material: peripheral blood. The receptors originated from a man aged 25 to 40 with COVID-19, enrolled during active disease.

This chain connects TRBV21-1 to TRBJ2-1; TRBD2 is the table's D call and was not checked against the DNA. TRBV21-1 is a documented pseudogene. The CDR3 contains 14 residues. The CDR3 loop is CASSHGGEGNEQFF. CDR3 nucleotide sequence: TGTGCCAGCAGCCACGGGGGGGAGGGCAATGAGCAGTTCTTC.

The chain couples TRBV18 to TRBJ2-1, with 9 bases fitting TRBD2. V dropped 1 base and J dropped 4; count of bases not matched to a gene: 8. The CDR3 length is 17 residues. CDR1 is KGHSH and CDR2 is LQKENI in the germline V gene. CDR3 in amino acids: CASSPLGAGGVYNEQFF. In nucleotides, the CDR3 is TGTGCCAGCTCACCACTCGGCGCGGGAGGGGTGTACAATGAGCAGTTCTTC. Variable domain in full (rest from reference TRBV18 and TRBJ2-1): NAGVMQNPRHLVRRRGQEARLRCSPMKGHSHVYWYRQLPEEGLKFMVYLQKENIIDESGMPKERFSAEFPKEGPSILRIQQVVRGDSAAYFCASSPLGAGGVYNEQFFGPGTRLTVL.

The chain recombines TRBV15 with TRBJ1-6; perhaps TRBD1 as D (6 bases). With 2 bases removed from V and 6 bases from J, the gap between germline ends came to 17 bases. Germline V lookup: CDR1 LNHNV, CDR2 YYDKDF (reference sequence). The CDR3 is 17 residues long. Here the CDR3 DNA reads TGTGCCACCAGCAGAAAGGGGGGGACCTGGGGTAATTCACCCCTCCACTTT. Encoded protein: CATSRKGGTWGNSPLHF.

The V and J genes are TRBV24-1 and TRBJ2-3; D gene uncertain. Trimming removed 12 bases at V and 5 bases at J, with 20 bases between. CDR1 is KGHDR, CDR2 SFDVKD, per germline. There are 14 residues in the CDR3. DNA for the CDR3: TGTGCCGCTACCGGGTCTTACCGGAGAGATACGCAGTATTTT. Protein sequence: CAATGSYRRDTQYF.

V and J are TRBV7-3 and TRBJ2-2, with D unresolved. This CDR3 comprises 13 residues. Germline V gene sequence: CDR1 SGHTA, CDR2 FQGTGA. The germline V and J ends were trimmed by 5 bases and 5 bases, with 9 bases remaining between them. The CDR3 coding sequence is TGTGCCAGCAGCGTAATAGTAACCGGGGAGCTGTTTTTT. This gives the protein CASSVIVTGELFF. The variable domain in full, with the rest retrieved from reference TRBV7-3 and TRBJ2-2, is GAGVSQTPSNKVTEKGKYVELRCDPISGHTALYWYRQSLGQGPEFLIYFQGTGAADDSGLPNDRFFAVRPEGSVSTLKIQRTERGDSAVYLCASSVIVTGELFFGEGSRLTVL.

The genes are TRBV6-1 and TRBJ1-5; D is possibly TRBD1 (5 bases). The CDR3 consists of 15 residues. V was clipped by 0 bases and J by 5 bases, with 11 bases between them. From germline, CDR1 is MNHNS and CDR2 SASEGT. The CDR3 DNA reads TGTGCCAGCAGTGAAGCGTGGCAGGGCTATCAGCCCCAGCATTTT. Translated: CASSEAWQGYQPQHF.

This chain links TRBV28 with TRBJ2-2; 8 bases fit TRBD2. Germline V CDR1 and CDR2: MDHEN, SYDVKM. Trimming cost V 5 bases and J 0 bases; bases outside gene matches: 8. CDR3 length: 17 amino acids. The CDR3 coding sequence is TGTGCCAGCAGTCCGGGGGGGGCTAGCGCGAACACCGGGGAGCTGTTTTTT. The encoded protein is CASSPGGASANTGELFF.

CDR3 in DNA: TGTGCCAGCAGCTCGGACAGGGGGCGTCCCTTTGGCGGGGAGCTGTTTTTT. Its protein product is CASSSDRGRPFGGELFF. This rearrangement joins TRBV7-9 to TRBJ2-2; 11 nucleotides match TRBD1. V trimming: 4 bases; J trimming: 7 bases; junction bases outside the gene matches: 11. CDR3 length equals 17 residues. CDR1 SEHNR and CDR2 FQNEAQ come from the germline V gene (reference sequence).

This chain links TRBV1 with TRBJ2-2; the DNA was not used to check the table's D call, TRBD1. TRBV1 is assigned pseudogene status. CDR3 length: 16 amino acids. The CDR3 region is CTSSQEGQGHTGELFF. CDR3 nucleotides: TGCACCAGCAGCCAAGAGGGTCAGGGTCACACCGGGGAGCTGTTTTTT.

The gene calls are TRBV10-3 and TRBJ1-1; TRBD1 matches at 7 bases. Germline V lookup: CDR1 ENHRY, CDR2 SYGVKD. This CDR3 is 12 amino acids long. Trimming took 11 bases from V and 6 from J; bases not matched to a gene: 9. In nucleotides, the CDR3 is TGTGCCCATTCAGGGGGAGAAGCTGAAGCTTTCTTT. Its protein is CAHSGGEAEAFF.

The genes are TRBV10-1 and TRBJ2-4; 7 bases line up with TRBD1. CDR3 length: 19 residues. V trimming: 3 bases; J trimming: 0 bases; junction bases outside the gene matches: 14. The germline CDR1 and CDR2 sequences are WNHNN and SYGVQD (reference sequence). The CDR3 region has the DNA TGCGCCAGCAGTGACTCAACCGACAGGGCCCCCTCAGCCAAAAACATTCAGTACTTC. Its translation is CASSDSTDRAPSAKNIQYF.

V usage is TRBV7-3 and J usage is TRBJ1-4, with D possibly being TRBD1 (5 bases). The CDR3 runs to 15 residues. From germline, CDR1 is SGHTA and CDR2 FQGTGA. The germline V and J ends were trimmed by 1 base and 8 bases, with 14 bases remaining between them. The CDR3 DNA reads TGTGCCAGCAGCTTAAGGGGCAGACCGCCCGAAAAACTGTTTTTT. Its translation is CASSLRGRPPEKLFF.

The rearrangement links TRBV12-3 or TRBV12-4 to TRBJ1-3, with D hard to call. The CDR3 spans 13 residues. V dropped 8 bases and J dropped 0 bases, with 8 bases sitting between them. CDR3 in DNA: TGTGCCAGCGGAGGCGTCTCTGGAAACACCATATATTTT. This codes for CASGGVSGNTIYF.

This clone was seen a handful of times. As DNA, the CDR3 is TGTGCCAGCAGCCGCCTCGGAGGGGGCTCCGCCGGCGGTAATGAAAAACTGTTTTTT. Amino acid sequence: CASSRLGGGSAGGNEKLFF. The V call is TRBV7-9, the J call TRBJ1-4, with TRBD1 matching 7 bases. This CDR3 comprises 19 residues. V shed 5 bases, J shed 4 bases, and the junction held 19 bases outside the gene matches. Germline CDR1 is SEHNR and CDR2 is FQNEAQ (reference sequence).

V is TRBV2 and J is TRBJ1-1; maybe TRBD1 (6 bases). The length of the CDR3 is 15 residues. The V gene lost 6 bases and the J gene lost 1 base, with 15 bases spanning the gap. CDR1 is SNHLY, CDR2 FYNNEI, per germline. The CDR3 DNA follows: TGTGCCAGCAGGAACAGGGCCGGGCGGAACACTGAAGCTTTCTTT. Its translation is CASRNRAGRNTEAFF.

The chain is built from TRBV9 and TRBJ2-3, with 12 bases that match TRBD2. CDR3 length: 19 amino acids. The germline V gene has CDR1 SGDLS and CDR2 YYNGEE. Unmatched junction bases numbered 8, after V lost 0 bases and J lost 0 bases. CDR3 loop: CASSVGTGLAGTSTDTQYF. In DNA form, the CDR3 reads TGTGCCAGCAGCGTAGGGACGGGACTAGCGGGCACTAGCACAGATACGCAGTATTTT.

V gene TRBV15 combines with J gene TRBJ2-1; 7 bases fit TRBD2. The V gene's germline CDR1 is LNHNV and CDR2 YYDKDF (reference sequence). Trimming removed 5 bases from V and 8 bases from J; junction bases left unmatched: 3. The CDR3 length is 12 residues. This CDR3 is CATSLGGDEQFF. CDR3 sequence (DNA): TGTGCCACCAGCTTGGGAGGGGATGAGCAGTTCTTC.

This chain's CDR3 is CAISPQTGTGAPSGANVLTF. DNA for the CDR3: TGTGCCATCAGTCCGCAAACCGGGACAGGAGCTCCCTCTGGGGCCAACGTCCTGACTTTC. This chain uses TRBV10-3 with TRBJ2-6; the match to TRBD1 covers 8 bases. Germline V lookup: CDR1 ENHRY, CDR2 SYGVKD. After removal of 5 bases from V and 0 bases from J, the junction contained 15 bases not matched to a gene. The CDR3 spans 20 residues.

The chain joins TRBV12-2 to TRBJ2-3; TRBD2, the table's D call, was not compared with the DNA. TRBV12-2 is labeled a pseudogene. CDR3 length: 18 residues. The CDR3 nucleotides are TGTGCAAGTCGCTTACTAGGTGGGTCAATTCACGACACAGATACGCAGTATTTT. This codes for CASRLLGGSIHDTDTQYF.